This T cell receptor beta chain emerged from a study of CD8 T cells in Susac syndrome. Random hexamers were used to reverse transcribe the RNA input (roughly 0.5 to 1 ug). With immunoSEQ multiplex PCR, TCR beta CDR3 was amplified across 54 Vbeta and 13 Jbeta. TCRdb re-called the immunoSEQ multiplex PCR reads with MiXCR, one entry per CDR3 protein. The data show approximately 71,000 distinct CDR3 sequences, just over 95% seen once. J lost 4 bases, V lost 1 base, and 5 bases had no gene match. This CDR3 comprises 16 residues. The germline gives CDR1 SGHNT, CDR2 YYREEE (reference sequence). The sequenced material came from CD4+ T cells from PBMCs. The TCR originated in a human donor with multiple sclerosis. The chain combines TRBV5-4 with TRBJ2-3, with TRBD2 matching over 11 bases. CDR3 sequence (DNA): TGTGCCAGCAGCTTGTCTAGCGGGGGGCGGGCAGATACGCAGTATTTT. Its protein is CASSLSSGGRADTQYF.